Below, 26 T cell receptor beta chains from the same sample are listed, as sequenced in a study of blood T cells in healthy people across ages. The second PCR ran roughly 6 to 11 cycles with a sample-barcoded 5' primer and J-beta primers. One entry per CDR3 protein results from TCRdb running MiXCR on the 5' RACE reads. The table shows 1.5 million to 1.8 million distinct CDR3 sequences, with less than 45% occurring only once. Sample: blood. The receptors originated from a woman aged 18-29 years in good health.

This clonotype showed up just a few times. The chain employs TRBV7-9 and TRBJ2-5; D uncertain. Germline V gene sequence: CDR1 SEHNR, CDR2 FQNEAQ (reference sequence). The CDR3 has 15 amino acids. Between the trimmed V and J ends, which lost 1 base and 1 base, there was a span of 10 bases. As DNA, the CDR3 is TGTGCCAGCAGCTTAGACGTAACGCCCCAAGAGACCCAGTACTTC. Encoded protein: CASSLDVTPQETQYF.

V gene TRBV3-1 combines with J gene TRBJ2-7, with D maybe TRBD2 (5 bases). Trimming shortened V by 3 bases and J by 4 bases, and 10 bases separated the two germline ends. Germline loops: CDR1 LGHDT, CDR2 YNNKEL (reference sequence). The CDR3 sequence is 13 residues long. CDR3 bases: TGTGCCAGCAGCCAGACTACCGCTTACGAGCAGTACTTC. Its protein product is CASSQTTAYEQYF.

This clonotype was counted a few times. The J gene is TRBJ1-1, the V gene TRBV20-1; a weak D match, TRBD1 (6 bases). Germline V CDR1 and CDR2: DFQATT, SNEGSKA (reference sequence). The CDR3 sequence is 13 residues long. V lost 3 bases and J lost 2, with 10 bases in between. Here the CDR3 DNA reads TGCAGTGCTAGGGGGGCGCGAAACACTGAAGCTTTCTTT. It is translated as CSARGARNTEAFF.

The rearrangement joins TRBV7-2 to TRBJ2-2; no reliable D call. Germline values: CDR1 SGHTA, CDR2 FQGNSA. Trimming removed 4 bases from V and 6 bases from J, with 9 bases in between. The CDR3 has 13 residues. The CDR3 nucleotides are TGTGCCAGCAGCTCCTTAGAGTCCGGGGAGCTGTTTTTT. Translation gives CASSSLESGELFF.

This clonotype was counted a few times. This chain joins TRBV20-1 and TRBJ2-7; tentatively, D is TRBD2 (6 bases). CDR3 size: 14 residues. In germline, CDR1 is DFQATT, CDR2 SNEGSKA (reference sequence). V lost 2 bases, J lost 4 bases, and 15 bases lay in between. Here the CDR3 reads CSARLSAGKYEQYF. As DNA, the CDR3 is TGCAGTGCTAGACTCTCCGCGGGGAAATACGAGCAGTACTTC.

In its sample, this clonotype was seen many times. This may arise from a read error, as a much more abundant clone is one base away. This rearrangement joins TRBV6-5 to TRBJ2-7; no clear D. V lost 8 bases, J lost 0 bases, and 5 bases lay in between. The CDR3 covers 11 residues. The germline V gene has CDR1 MNHEY and CDR2 SVGAGI. Written as DNA, the CDR3 is TGTGCCAGCGGCGTCTCCTACGAGCAGTACTTC. Translated, it gives CASGVSYEQYF.

J is TRBJ2-6 and V is TRBV13, with D uncertain. This CDR3 has 16 residues. The V gene lost 0 bases and the J gene lost 4 bases, with 10 bases spanning the gap. Germline assignment: CDR1 PRHDT and CDR2 FYEKMQ (reference sequence). CDR3 sequence: CASSLGRRAGANVLTF. As DNA, the CDR3 is TGTGCCAGCAGCTTAGGCCGCCGGGCCGGGGCCAACGTCCTGACTTTC.

The rearrangement joins TRBV20-1 to TRBJ1-1; 12 bases line up with TRBD1. Germline assignment: CDR1 DFQATT and CDR2 SNEGSKA (reference sequence). The CDR3 is 15 amino acids. V lost 6 bases to trimming and J lost 0 bases; unmatched junction nucleotides: 5. The CDR3 region has the DNA TGCAGTGCAACCGGGACAGGGGGCATGAACACTGAAGCTTTCTTT. The encoded protein is CSATGTGGMNTEAFF.

This chain connects TRBV14 to TRBJ2-1, with D hard to call. Germline assignment: CDR1 SGHDN and CDR2 FVKESK. The ends were cut back, 0 bases at V and 0 bases at J, with 21 bases in the middle. CDR3 length equals 20 residues. This CDR3 is CASSQDGLRGWKSSYNEQFF. DNA of the CDR3: TGTGCCAGCAGCCAAGACGGTCTGCGCGGTTGGAAGAGCTCCTACAATGAGCAGTTCTTC.

This clonotype was counted between two and nine times. J is TRBJ2-1 and V is TRBV4-3; perhaps TRBD2 as D (5 bases). The ends were cut back, 0 bases at V and 0 bases at J, with 12 bases in the middle. The CDR3 totals 17 residues. Germline V gene lookup returns CDR1 LGHNA and CDR2 YSLEER. This CDR3 reads CASSQDGAAVSYNEQFF. For the CDR3, the DNA is TGCGCCAGCAGCCAAGATGGAGCGGCGGTCTCCTACAATGAGCAGTTCTTC.

This clonotype was seen ten or more times. The chain uses TRBV29-1 and TRBJ2-5; maybe TRBD2 (6 bases). This CDR3 is built from 12 residues. Trimming stripped 4 bases from V and 4 bases from J, with 10 bases between. Germline loops: CDR1 SQVTM, CDR2 ANQGSEA. DNA for the CDR3: TGCAGCGTTGGCTTAGCGGCAGAGACCCAGTACTTC. Amino acids: CSVGLAAETQYF.

This clonotype appeared many times. The V gene is TRBV10-3, the J gene TRBJ2-1; the match to TRBD1 covers 9 bases. Germline CDR1 reads ENHRY; CDR2 reads SYGVKD. This CDR3 has 14 amino acids. J was trimmed by 8 bases and V by 1 base; bases with no gene match: 3. The CDR3 DNA is TGTGCCATCAGTGAGTTGGGACAGGGCGATGAGCAGTTCTTC. Translated: CAISELGQGDEQFF.

This chain uses TRBV28 with TRBJ2-2; 8 nucleotides align to TRBD2. Germline V CDR1 and CDR2: MDHEN, SYDVKM. Losses at the gene ends were 7 bases for V and 7 bases for J; bases not matched to a gene: 11. CDR3 length: 15 residues. The CDR3 here is CASTGREGQSGELFF. Written as DNA, the CDR3 is TGTGCCAGCACCGGCCGGGAGGGCCAGAGCGGGGAGCTGTTTTTT.

This clonotype was counted between two and nine times. This sequence joins TRBV4-2 and TRBJ1-5; 11 bases line up with TRBD1. The V gene's germline CDR1 is LGHNA and CDR2 YNFKEQ. The CDR3 is made up of 19 amino acids. Losses at the gene ends were 1 base for V and 0 bases for J; bases not matched to a gene: 8. The CDR3 sequence is CASSQATGTGGYSNQPQHF. As DNA, the CDR3 is TGTGCCAGCAGCCAAGCGACCGGGACAGGGGGTTATAGCAATCAGCCCCAGCATTTT.

The V gene is TRBV12-3 or TRBV12-4, the J gene TRBJ2-1; tentative D call: TRBD1 (6 bases). The CDR3 contains 16 residues. The germline V and J ends were trimmed by 5 bases and 2 bases, with 16 bases remaining between them. The DNA of the CDR3 is TGTGCCAGCAGTCGACAGGCTTCAGGTGCCTACAATGAGCAGTTCTTC. This translates into CASSRQASGAYNEQFF.

The V gene is TRBV4-3, the J gene TRBJ1-2; possibly TRBD1 for D (5 bases). Germline V gene sequence: CDR1 LGHNA, CDR2 YSLEER. The CDR3 consists of 14 residues. V lost 0 bases to trimming and J lost 12 bases, with 17 bases between them. In DNA form, the CDR3 reads TGCGCCAGCAGCCAAGAAAGGACAACCACCCTCCACACCTTC. This encodes CASSQERTTTLHTF.

This clonotype was observed a handful of times. The chain uses TRBV12-3 or TRBV12-4 and TRBJ2-5; D is unresolved. V lost 4 bases and J 10 bases, leaving 22 bases between the germline ends. The CDR3 totals 15 residues. CDR3 sequence reads: CASSSRHPQKGGQYF. Here the CDR3 DNA reads TGTGCCAGCAGTTCCCGACACCCTCAGAAAGGTGGCCAGTACTTC.

Comments on this clonotype: Since a much larger clone is just one base distant, this may be a read error. The V and J genes are TRBV20-1 and TRBJ2-5, with D perhaps matching TRBD2 (6 bases). The CDR3 consists of 13 residues. Deletions cut 6 bases from V and 11 bases from J, with 22 bases between. Germline CDR1 is DFQATT and CDR2 is SNEGSKA (reference sequence). CDR3 sequence: CSARGRAYNEQYF. In DNA, the CDR3 is TGCAGTGCGCGGGGTCGGGCCTACAATGAGCAGTACTTC.

This clonotype was seen a handful of times. The chain combines TRBV6-5 with TRBJ2-7; 10 bases are a match to TRBD1. The germline V gene encodes CDR1 MNHEY and CDR2 SVGAGI. The CDR3 covers 14 residues. The J segment lost 4 bases and the V segment lost 4 bases, leaving 4 bases of the junction unmatched. The CDR3 nucleotides are TGTGCCAGCAGTTTAGACAGGGGGCAATACGAGCAGTACTTC. Translated, it gives CASSLDRGQYEQYF.

V usage is TRBV28 and J usage is TRBJ2-7, with D tentatively TRBD1 (5 bases). The CDR3 runs 14 residues. The germline V gene has CDR1 MDHEN and CDR2 SYDVKM. The V end lost 3 bases, the J end lost 3 bases, and 12 bases lay between the germline ends. CDR3 in DNA: TGTGCCAGCAGTTTGGACACGCAGCTCTACGAGCAGTACTTC. Protein product: CASSLDTQLYEQYF. Filled out from reference TRBV28 and TRBJ2-7, the complete variable domain reads DVKVTQSSRYLVKRTGEKVFLECVQDMDHENMFWYRQDPGLGLRLIYFSYDVKMKEKGDIPEGYSVSREKKERFSLILESASTNQTSMYLCASSLDTQLYEQYFGPGTRLTVT.

The V gene is TRBV5-6, the J gene TRBJ1-4; D possibly corresponds to TRBD1 (5 bases). Germline V lookup: CDR1 SGHDT, CDR2 YYEEEE. CDR3 length: 15 amino acids. V was cut by 2 bases and J by 9 bases, with 17 bases left in between. The CDR3 bases are TGTGCCAGCAGCTTAAGGGTGACAGCGAGGAAAAAACTGTTTTTT. Protein product: CASSLRVTARKKLFF.

This chain links TRBV3-1 with TRBJ2-1; no definite D call. CDR1 and CDR2 from the germline V gene are LGHDT and YNNKEL (reference sequence). CDR3 size: 14 residues. Trimming removed 2 bases from V and 5 bases from J, with 10 bases in between. CDR3 in amino acids: CASSQILGNNEQFF. In nucleotides, the CDR3 is TGTGCCAGCAGCCAAATCCTTGGGAACAATGAGCAGTTCTTC.

This clonotype came up many times. This chain uses TRBV7-2 with TRBJ2-7, with D possibly TRBD1 on 5 matching bases. This CDR3 comprises 12 residues. The germline V gene has CDR1 SGHTA and CDR2 FQGNSA. Trimming removed 6 bases from V and 4 bases from J, with 10 bases in between. The CDR3 DNA reads as TGTGCCAGCAGTTCTACAGGATACGAGCAGTACTTC. Translating gives CASSSTGYEQYF.

In this sample, this clonotype turned up once. One end of the junction does not line up with germline, which may come from a read error. V is TRBV7-3 and J is TRBJ2-1; no clear D. The CDR3 has 14 amino acids. From germline, CDR1 is SGHTA and CDR2 FQGTGA. CDR3 DNA: TGTGCCAACAGCCCCGAAAGCTACGAAGATGAGCAGTTCTTC. The encoded protein is CANSPESYEDEQFF.

The chain has TRBV29-1 and TRBJ2-7, with 7 bases fitting TRBD1. V shed 8 bases and J 6 bases; nucleotides not matched to a gene: 7. Per germline, CDR1 SQVTM and CDR2 ANQGSEA. The CDR3 sequence is 11 residues long. The CDR3 DNA follows: TGCAGCATGAACAGGGGCACCGAGCAGTACTTC. It specifies CSMNRGTEQYF.

This clonotype was seen a few times. The V and J genes are TRBV4-3 and TRBJ2-1; 11 bases map to TRBD2. V was clipped by 2 bases and J by 5 bases; unmatched bases: 5. The germline CDR1 and CDR2 sequences are LGHNA and YSLEER. CDR3 length: 16 amino acids. In nucleotides, the CDR3 is TGCGCCAGCAGCCAAATCGTAGCGGGAGGGAACAATGAGCAGTTCTTC. Translation gives CASSQIVAGGNNEQFF.